This paragraph reports one T cell receptor (beta chain). This CDR3 is built from 15 residues. V trimming: 2 bases; J trimming: 0 bases; junction bases outside the gene matches: 3. Per the germline V gene, CDR1 is MNHEY and CDR2 is SVGAGI. These data come from a study of blood T cell repertoires in COVID-19. Study-wide context: Spain, Italy and the United States supplied samples that represented acute and convalescent COVID-19.

The protocol was immunoSEQ multiplex PCR, while the TCRdb copy is restricted to in-frame clones and leaves out a portion. The sample gives about 130,000 clones, approximately 90% of which show up once; more than 2% is in the top ten. The V gene is TRBV6-5, the J gene TRBJ1-1; 7 nucleotides match TRBD1. The receptor was derived from a man aged 70-80 years with active COVID-19. The specimen was peripheral blood. In nucleotides, the CDR3 is TGTGCCAGCAGTTACAGGGGGCGCATGAACACTGAAGCTTTCTTT. Its protein product is CASSYRGRMNTEAFF.